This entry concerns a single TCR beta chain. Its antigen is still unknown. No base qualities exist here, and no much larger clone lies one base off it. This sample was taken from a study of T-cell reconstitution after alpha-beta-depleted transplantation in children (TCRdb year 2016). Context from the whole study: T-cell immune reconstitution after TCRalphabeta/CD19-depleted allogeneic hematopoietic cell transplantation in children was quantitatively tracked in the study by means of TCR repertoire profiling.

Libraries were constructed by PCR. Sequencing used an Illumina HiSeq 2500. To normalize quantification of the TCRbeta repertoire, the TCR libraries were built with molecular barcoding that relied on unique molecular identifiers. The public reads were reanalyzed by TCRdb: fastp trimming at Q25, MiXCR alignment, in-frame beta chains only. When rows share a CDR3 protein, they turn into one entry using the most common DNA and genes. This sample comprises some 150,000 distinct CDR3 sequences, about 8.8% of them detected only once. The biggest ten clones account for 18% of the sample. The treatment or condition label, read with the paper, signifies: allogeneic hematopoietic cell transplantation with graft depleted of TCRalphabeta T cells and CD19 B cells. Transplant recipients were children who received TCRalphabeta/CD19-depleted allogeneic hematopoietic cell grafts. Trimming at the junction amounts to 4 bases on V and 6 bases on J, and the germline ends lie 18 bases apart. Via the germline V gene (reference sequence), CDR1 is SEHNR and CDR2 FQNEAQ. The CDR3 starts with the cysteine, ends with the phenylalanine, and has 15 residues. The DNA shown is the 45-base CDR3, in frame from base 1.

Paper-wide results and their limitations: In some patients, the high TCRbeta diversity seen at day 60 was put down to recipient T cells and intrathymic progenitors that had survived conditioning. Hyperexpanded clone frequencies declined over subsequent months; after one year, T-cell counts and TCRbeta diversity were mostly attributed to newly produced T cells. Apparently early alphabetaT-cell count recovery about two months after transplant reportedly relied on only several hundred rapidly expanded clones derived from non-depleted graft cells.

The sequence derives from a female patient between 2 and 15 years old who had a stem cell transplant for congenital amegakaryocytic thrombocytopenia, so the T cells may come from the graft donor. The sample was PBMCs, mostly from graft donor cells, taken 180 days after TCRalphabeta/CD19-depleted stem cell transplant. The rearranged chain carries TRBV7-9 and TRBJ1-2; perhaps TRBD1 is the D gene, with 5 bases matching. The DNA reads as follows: TGTGCCAGCAGCTCTAATATACCGGGACTAGATGGCTACACCTTC. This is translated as CASSSNIPGLDGYTF. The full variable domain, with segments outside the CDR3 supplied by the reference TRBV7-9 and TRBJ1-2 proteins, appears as DTGVSQNPRHKITKRGQNVTFRCDPISEHNRLYWYRQTLGQGPEFLTYFQNEAQLEKSRLLSDRFSAERPKGSFSTLEIQRTEQGDSAMYLCASSSNIPGLDGYTFGSGTRLTVV.